This T cell receptor beta chain was captured in a study of regulatory T cells in long-lasting Graves disease. Findings of the study overall: The work looked only at peripheral blood and did not look at thyroid tissue.

Sequencing libraries for TCR beta were prepared with iRepertoire HTBI primers and Arm-PCR of CDR3 regions. TCRdb recomputed calls from the multiplex PCR reads with MiXCR, one row per CDR3 protein. The table lists around 450,000 distinct CDR3 sequences, 15% of them singletons, with 16% in the top ten. This clonotype was seen ten or more times. Its specificity is not known. Time point indicated: newly diagnosed GD, antithyroid drugs for less than 3 months. PBMC-derived RNA was used for the TCR library. This sample also belongs to another study, concerning T cells in Graves' hyperthyroidism and ophthalmopathy.

The sequenced sample was peripheral blood mononuclear cells (PBMCs), obtained at new diagnosis, from a patient treated with antithyroid drugs. This TCR derives from a woman in her twenties or thirties with Graves disease.

The CDR3 region has the DNA TGTGCCTGGAGTGGTCACCTGCGCTATGGCTACACCTTC. Translating it yields CAWSGHLRYGYTF. The V and J genes are TRBV30 and TRBJ1-2; D ambiguous. Germline V gene data show CDR1 as GTSNPN and CDR2 as SVGIG (reference sequence). Trimming cost V 1 base and J 4 bases, with 10 bases left between them. This CDR3 has 13 amino acids. Complete variable domain (other parts from reference TRBV30 and TRBJ1-2): SQTIHQWPATLVQPVGSPLSLECTVEGTSNPNLYWYRQAAGRGLQLLFYSVGIGQISSEVPQNLSASRPQDRQFILSSKKLLLSDSGFYLCAWSGHLRYGYTFGSGTRLTVV.